The source of this T cell receptor beta chain is a study of shared clonotypes between healthy human individuals (dated by TCRdb to about 2020). Looking at the study overall: The cohort comprised a couple of women and a few men aged 18 to 49 years. The study deeply sequenced blood TCR repertoires of five healthy adults to estimate repertoire size and the extent of clonotype sharing between individuals. To increase sequencing depth and limit assay-specific biases, different laboratories used diverse techniques to prepare libraries and sequence TCR repertoires. For each donor, three plates each were used for CD4 naive and CD4 memory, two plates were used for CD8 naive, and one plate was used for CD8 memory. Each donor's leukapheresis produced roughly between roughly 0.85 and 9 billion PBMCs.

As concerns this clone: It lacks a known antigen. No much larger clone exists at a distance of one base, and base qualities are not known.

Using the deep immunoSEQ assay, TCR CDR3 regions were amplified from genomic DNA by multiplex PCR. For each cell subset, the extracted genomic DNA was distributed evenly across all wells of several immunoSEQ 96-well plates, and each plate served as one replicate. Each replicate PCR for sorted subsets received around 0.2 ug genomic DNA, equal to roughly 30,000 T cell genomes. Purified libraries were measured with a Qubit 3.0 fluorometer, size-checked on a Bioanalyzer 2100, and measured again with the KAPA Library Quantification kit. Every immunoSEQ 96-well plate was sequenced on a dedicated single-read 150-cycle Illumina NextSeq 550 flow cell. The paper's processing steps were these. The immunoSEQ output contained only junctional sequences without quality scores, so filtering could not match that applied to full-length reads. To assign V/J genes and CDR3, sequences were annotated against IMGT germline references using PyIR, a Python wrapper for IgBLAST v1.9. Reads were filtered out if the reads had weak V/J assignments (E-value above 1e-6), no CDR3, stop codons, out-of-frame junctions, or ambiguous translated residues. V3J clonotypes were defined as sequences sharing an identical inferred V gene, J gene, and CDR3 amino acid sequence. Percentage overlap between repertoires was calculated by dividing the number of shared unique clonotypes by the size of the smaller repertoire. Richness of each repertoire was evaluated using RTK rarefaction, the Chao1 estimator, and Recon v2.1 estimates of unobserved clonotypes. For all TCRbeta clonotypes obtained by the gDNA method from a few donors, generation probabilities were computed with OLGA. The table comes from immuneACCESS by way of TCRdb, which keeps in-frame sequences with V and J called. Part of the clones is missing from these tables; in studies checked, under half for an unresolved V gene and the rest for unknown reasons. V and J calls and clone size follow that table, whereas D and trimming were derived from the DNA. The table for this sample lists roughly 2.5 million clones; over 85% of them were counted only once. The ten top clones hold 0.14% of the sample.

The donors were healthy, HIV-negative adults who had no recently reported acute infections or vaccinations. All donors were Caucasian adults living in Nashville, Tennessee, USA. CD4+ T cells were enriched by magnetic negative selection; naive cells were then positively selected on CD45RA, and the negative fraction formed the memory subset. Blood was obtained by leukapheresis, after which PBMCs were separated by Ficoll-Histopaque density gradient centrifugation and cryopreserved in liquid nitrogen vapor phase. Analytical flow cytometry was used to check the purity and quantity of each magnetically sorted T cell population. Each sorted fraction had its genomic DNA isolated and then quantified by UV absorbance on a Nanodrop 2000c. Trimmed from V: 7 bases; trimmed from J: 1 base; junction bases lacking a gene match: 5. CDR3 length: 13 amino acids, cysteine to phenylalanine. Of all the DNA, just the CDR3 is kept, 39 bases in frame from base 1. In the germline V gene, CDR1 corresponds to SQVTM and CDR2 to ANQGSEA.

Results the study describes overall, beyond this receptor: Pairwise subsampling led to the expectation that sequencing depth would affect the degree of clonotype sharing among donors. Sampling was restricted to blood, and TCR repertoires in tissue are likely to differ from TCR repertoires in blood. Roughly 5.2% of naive CD4, roughly 3.6% of naive CD8, around 2.3% of memory CD4, and less than 0.45% of memory CD8 clonotypes were shared across a few donors. Larger estimated clonotype richness was generally found for naive subsets than for memory subsets. Clonotypes shared by all four sorted-subset donors showed higher generation probabilities than non-shared clonotypes. The genetic and exposure-history diversity represented was limited by the small number of donors. Even with the large sequencing depth, rarefaction of the sorted-subset datasets indicated that sequencing was incomplete.

Sequencing used naive CD4+ T cells sorted from blood. The cell subset or site label, as the study defines it: CD45RA+ positively selected. The receptor was derived from a man aged 18 to 30 in good health. The rearranged chain carries TRBV29-1 and TRBJ1-1; 8 central nucleotides agree with TRBD1. The CDR3: CSGGDRRNTEAFF. In nucleotide form, the sequence is TGCAGCGGAGGGGACAGGAGGAACACTGAAGCTTTCTTT.